This T cell receptor beta chain appears in the sequencing data of a study of shared clonotypes between healthy human individuals. Turning to the study itself: Used for every donor were three CD4 naive, three CD4 memory, two CD8 naive and one CD8 memory plate. Points from the study as a whole: Rarefaction gave evidence that sorted-subset sequencing remained incomplete despite large depth. Sampling included only blood; tissue repertoires likely differ.

A note on this clone: Its antigen is not known.

The CDR3 has 14 residues. Germline V gene lookup returns CDR1 MNHNS and CDR2 SASEGT. The V and J ends lost 6 bases and 4 bases, in that order; junction bases with no gene match: 6. Donation came from healthy HIV-negative adults that had no recent acute infections or vaccinations. The protocol was immunoSEQ multiplex PCR, while the TCRdb copy is restricted to in-frame clones and leaves out a portion. Of around 240,000 clones detected, over 60% appear once; the ten largest clones hold 11%. The chain couples TRBV6-1 to TRBJ2-1; 7 nucleotides match TRBD1. The source material was memory CD4+ T cells sorted from blood. Sample subset: CD45RA-negative fraction. The TCR was taken from a man aged 25 to 40 in good health. The CDR3 nucleotides are TGTGCCAGCAGGGTGGACAGGTTTTACAATGAGCAGTTCTTC. This codes for CASRVDRFYNEQFF.